This TCR beta chain was captured by sequencing in a study of T cell repertoires and HLA-DP antigens. Turning to the study itself: Alloreactive CD4+ T cells targeted HLA-DP on transduced HeLa. General study findings and limits: Against both alloantigens, CD137+ clonality was similar, 0.3 to 0.45. Antigen presentation used HeLa cells, with total CD4+ cells responding.

TCRdb's table, derived via immunoSEQ multiplex PCR, lists solely in-frame clones and lacks some. The data contain around 100,000 clones, approximately 92% of them singletons. Germline loops: CDR1 LNHDA, CDR2 SQIVND (reference sequence). The V and J ends lost 2 bases and 5 bases respectively, with 12 bases between them. The CDR3 is 14 amino acids. As concerns this clone: Its specificity is unknown.

Sequencing used CD4+ T cells from PBMCs. The chain combines TRBV19 with TRBJ2-5; a possible D gene is TRBD1 (6 bases). The receptor comes from a woman aged 18-30 years in good health and CMV-seronegative. The CDR3, as DNA: TGTGCCAGTAGTATATTGGACAGAAGGGAGACCCAGTACTTC. Its translation is CASSILDRRETQYF.